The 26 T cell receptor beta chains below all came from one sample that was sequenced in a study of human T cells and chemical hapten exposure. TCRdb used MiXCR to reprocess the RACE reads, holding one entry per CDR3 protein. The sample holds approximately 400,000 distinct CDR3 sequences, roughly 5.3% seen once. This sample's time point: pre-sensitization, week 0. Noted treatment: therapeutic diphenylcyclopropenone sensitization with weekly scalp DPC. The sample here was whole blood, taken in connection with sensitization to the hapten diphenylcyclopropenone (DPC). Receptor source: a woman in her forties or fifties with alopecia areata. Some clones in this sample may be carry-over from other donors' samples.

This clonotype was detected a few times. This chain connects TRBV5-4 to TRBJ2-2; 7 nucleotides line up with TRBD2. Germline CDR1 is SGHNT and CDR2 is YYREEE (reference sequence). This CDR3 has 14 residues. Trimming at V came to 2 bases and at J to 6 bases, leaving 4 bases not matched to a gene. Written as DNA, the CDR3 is TGTGCCAGCAGCTTTACTAGCGTCCCCGGGGAGCTGTTTTTT. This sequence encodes CASSFTSVPGELFF.

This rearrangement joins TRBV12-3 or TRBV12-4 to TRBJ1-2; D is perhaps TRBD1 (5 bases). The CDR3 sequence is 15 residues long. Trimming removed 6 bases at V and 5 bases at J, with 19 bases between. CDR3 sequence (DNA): TGTGCCAGCAGCCCCCTCCCGGGGGGGGGGTATGGCTACACCTTC. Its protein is CASSPLPGGGYGYTF.

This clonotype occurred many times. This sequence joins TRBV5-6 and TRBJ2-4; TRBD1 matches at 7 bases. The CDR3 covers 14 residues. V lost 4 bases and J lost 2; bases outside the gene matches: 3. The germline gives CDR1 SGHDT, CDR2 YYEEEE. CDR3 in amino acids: CASSQGQTKNIQYF. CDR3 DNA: TGTGCCAGCAGCCAGGGACAGACCAAAAACATTCAGTACTTC.

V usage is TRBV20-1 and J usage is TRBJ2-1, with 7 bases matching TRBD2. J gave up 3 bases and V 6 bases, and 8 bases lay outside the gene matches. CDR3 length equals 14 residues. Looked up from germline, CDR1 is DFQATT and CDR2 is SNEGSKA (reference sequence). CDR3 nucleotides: TGCAGTGCCCAGCGGGGACGTAGCTACAATGAGCAGTTCTTC. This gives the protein CSAQRGRSYNEQFF.

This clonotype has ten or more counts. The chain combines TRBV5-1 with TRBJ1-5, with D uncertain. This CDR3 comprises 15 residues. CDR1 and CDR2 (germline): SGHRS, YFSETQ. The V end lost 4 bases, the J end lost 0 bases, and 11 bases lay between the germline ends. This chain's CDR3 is CASSPDPYSNQPQHF. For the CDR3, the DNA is TGCGCCAGCAGCCCGGATCCTTATAGCAATCAGCCCCAGCATTTT.

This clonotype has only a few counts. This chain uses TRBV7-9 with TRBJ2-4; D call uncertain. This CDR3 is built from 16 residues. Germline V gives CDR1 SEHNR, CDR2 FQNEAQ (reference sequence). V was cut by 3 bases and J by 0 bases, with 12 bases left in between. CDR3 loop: CASSFRIQLAKNIQYF. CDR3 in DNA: TGTGCCAGCAGCTTCAGGATACAACTAGCCAAAAACATTCAGTACTTC.

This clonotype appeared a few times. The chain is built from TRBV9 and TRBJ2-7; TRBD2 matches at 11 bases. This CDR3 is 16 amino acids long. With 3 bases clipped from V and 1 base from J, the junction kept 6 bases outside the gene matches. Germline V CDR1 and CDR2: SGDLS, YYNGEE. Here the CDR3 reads CASSAAGTSGSYEQYF. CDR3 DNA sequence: TGTGCCAGCAGCGCGGCCGGGACTAGCGGTTCCTACGAGCAGTACTTC.

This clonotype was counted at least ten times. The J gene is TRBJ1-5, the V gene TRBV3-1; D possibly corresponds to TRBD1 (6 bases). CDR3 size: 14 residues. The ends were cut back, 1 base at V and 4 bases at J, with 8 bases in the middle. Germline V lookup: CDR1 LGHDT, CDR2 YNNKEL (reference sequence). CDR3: CASSQGGTNQPQHF. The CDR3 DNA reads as TGTGCCAGCAGCCAAGGGGGGACAAATCAGCCCCAGCATTTT.

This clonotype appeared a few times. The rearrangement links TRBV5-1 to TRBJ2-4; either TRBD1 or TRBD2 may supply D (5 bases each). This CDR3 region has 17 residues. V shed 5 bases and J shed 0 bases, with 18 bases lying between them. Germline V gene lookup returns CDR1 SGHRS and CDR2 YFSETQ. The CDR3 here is CASRPGFRDAAKNIQYF. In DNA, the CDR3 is TGCGCCAGCAGACCAGGCTTCAGGGACGCAGCCAAAAACATTCAGTACTTC.

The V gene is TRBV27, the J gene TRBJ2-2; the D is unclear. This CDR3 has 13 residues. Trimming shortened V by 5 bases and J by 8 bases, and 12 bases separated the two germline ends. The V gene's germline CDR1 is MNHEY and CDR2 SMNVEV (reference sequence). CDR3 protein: CASSRASPGELFF. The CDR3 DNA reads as TGTGCCAGCAGTCGGGCTTCTCCGGGGGAGCTGTTTTTT.

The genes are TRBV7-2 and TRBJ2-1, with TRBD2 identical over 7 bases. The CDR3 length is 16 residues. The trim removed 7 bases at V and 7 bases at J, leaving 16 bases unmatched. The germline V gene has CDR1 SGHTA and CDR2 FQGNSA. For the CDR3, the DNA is TGTGCCAGCACTCAGGGAGGAGCGGGGTTGGGGAATGAGCAGTTCTTC. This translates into CASTQGGAGLGNEQFF.

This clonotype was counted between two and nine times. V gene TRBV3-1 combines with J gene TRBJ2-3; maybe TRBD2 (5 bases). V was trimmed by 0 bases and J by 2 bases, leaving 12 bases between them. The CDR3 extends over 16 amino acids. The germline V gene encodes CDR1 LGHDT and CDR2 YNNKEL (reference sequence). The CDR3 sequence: CASSQDPSSPTDTQYF. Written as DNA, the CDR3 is TGTGCCAGCAGCCAAGATCCTAGCTCCCCCACAGATACGCAGTATTTT.

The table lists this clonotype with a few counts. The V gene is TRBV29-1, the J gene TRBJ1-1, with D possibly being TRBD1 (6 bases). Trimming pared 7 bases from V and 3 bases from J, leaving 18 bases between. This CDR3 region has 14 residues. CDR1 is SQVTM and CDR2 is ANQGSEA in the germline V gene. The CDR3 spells CSALKGGADTEAFF. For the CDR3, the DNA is TGCAGCGCCTTAAAGGGGGGCGCGGACACTGAAGCTTTCTTT.

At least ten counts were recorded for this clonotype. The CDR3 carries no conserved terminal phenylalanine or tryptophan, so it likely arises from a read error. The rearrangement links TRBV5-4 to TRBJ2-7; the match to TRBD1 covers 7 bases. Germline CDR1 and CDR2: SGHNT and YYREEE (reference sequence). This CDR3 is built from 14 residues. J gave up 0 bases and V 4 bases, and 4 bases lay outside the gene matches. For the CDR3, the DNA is TGTGCCAGCAGCCCGGACAGGTACTCCTACGAGCAGTACTCC. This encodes CASSPDRYSYEQYS.

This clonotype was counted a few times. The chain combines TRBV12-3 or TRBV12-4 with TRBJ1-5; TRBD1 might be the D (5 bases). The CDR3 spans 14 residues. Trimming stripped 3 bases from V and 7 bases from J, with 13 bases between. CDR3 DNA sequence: TGTGCCAGCAGTTTTAGGGGAGGTATGCAGCCCCAGCATTTT. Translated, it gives CASSFRGGMQPQHF.

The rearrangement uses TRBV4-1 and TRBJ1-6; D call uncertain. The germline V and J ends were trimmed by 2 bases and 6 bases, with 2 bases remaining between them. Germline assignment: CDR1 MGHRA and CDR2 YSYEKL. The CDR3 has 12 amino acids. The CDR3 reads CASSQPNSPLHF. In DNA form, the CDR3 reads TGCGCCAGCAGCCAACCTAATTCACCCCTCCACTTT.

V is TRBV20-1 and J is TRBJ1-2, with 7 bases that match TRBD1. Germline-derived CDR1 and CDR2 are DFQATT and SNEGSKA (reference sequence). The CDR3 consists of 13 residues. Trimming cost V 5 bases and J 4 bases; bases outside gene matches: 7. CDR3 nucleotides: TGCAGTGCTGCCCAGACAGGGAGCTATGGCTACACCTTC. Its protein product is CSAAQTGSYGYTF.

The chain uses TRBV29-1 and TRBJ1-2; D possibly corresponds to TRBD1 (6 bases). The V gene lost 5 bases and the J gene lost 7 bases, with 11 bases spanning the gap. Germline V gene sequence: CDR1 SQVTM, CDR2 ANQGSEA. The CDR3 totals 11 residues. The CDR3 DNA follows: TGCAGCGTTTTTTTACAGGGTGGCTACACCTTC. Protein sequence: CSVFLQGGYTF. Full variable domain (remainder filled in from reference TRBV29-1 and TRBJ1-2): SAVISQKPSRDICQRGTSLTIQCQVDSQVTMMFWYRQQPGQSLTLIATANQGSEATYESGFVIDKFPISRPNLTFSTLTVSNMSPEDSSIYLCSVFLQGGYTFGSGTRLTVV.

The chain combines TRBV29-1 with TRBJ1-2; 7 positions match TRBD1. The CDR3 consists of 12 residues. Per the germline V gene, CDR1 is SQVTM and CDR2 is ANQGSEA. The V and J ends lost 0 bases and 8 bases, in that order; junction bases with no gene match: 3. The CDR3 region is CSVEDQGVGYTF. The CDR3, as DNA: TGCAGCGTTGAAGATCAGGGGGTAGGCTACACCTTC.

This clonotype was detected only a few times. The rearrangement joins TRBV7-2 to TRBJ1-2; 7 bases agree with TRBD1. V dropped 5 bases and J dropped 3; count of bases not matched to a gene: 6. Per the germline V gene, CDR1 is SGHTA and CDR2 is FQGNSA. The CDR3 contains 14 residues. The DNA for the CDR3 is TGTGCCAGCAGCCAGACAGGGATGGACTATGGCTACACCTTC. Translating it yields CASSQTGMDYGYTF.

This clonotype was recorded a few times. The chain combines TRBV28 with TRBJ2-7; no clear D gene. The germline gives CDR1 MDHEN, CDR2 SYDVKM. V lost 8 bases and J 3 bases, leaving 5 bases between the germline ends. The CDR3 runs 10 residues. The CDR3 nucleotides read TGTGCCAGCGCCCGCTACGAGCAGTACTTC. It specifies CASARYEQYF. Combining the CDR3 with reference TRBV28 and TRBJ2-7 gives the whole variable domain DVKVTQSSRYLVKRTGEKVFLECVQDMDHENMFWYRQDPGLGLRLIYFSYDVKMKEKGDIPEGYSVSREKKERFSLILESASTNQTSMYLCASARYEQYFGPGTRLTVT.

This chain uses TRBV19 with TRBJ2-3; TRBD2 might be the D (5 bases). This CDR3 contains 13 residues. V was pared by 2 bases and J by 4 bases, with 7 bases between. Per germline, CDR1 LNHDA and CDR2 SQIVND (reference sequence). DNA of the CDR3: TGTGCCAGTAGTATACGGGGTCCAGATACGCAGTATTTT. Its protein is CASSIRGPDTQYF.

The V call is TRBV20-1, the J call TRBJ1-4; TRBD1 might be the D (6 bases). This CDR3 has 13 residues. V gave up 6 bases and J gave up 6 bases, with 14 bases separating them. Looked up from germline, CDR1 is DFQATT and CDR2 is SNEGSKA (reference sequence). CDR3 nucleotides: TGCAGTGCGACGACAGGAGAAGATGAAAAACTGTTTTTT. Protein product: CSATTGEDEKLFF.

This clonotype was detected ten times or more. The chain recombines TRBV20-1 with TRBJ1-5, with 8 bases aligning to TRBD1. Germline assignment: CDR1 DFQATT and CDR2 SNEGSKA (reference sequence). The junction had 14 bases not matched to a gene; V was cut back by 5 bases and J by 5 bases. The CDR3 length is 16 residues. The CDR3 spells CSAFDRGRRIDQPQHF. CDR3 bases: TGCAGTGCTTTCGACAGGGGACGCAGAATTGATCAGCCCCAGCATTTT.

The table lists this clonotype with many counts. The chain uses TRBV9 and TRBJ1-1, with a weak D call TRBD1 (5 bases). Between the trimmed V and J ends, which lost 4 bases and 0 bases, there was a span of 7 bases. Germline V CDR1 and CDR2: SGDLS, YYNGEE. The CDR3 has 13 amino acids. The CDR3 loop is CASSTGMNTEAFF. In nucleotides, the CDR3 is TGTGCCAGCAGCACAGGAATGAACACTGAAGCTTTCTTT.

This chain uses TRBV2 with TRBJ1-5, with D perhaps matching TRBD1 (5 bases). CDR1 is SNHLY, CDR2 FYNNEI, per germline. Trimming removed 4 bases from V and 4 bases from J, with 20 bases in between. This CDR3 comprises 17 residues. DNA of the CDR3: TGTGCCAGCAGTGGGACCGGGGGATCTACCCCTAATCAGCCCCAGCATTTT. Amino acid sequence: CASSGTGGSTPNQPQHF.